This T cell receptor beta chain was observed in a study of blood T cell repertoires in COVID-19. TCRdb's copy holds only in-frame clones and misses some; the assay was immunoSEQ multiplex PCR. The data show 90,000 to 120,000 clones, 84% seen once. The sequenced sample was peripheral blood. The TCR was taken from a human donor in a cohort sampled during active COVID-19.

The CDR3 coding sequence is TGTGCCAGCAGCGTAACTAGCGGGATCCTACCCACAGATACGCAGTATTTT. It specifies CASSVTSGILPTDTQYF. The chain has TRBV9 and TRBJ2-3; 10 positions agree with TRBD2. In germline, CDR1 is SGDLS, CDR2 YYNGEE. J was trimmed by 2 bases and V by 1 base; bases with no gene match: 7. The CDR3 runs to 17 residues.